The 5 T cell receptor beta chains reported below all come from one sample, sequenced in a study of cytomegalovirus exposure and HLA in healthy donors. Researchers ran the PCR with 60 Vbeta and 13 Jbeta primers. Measured with immunoSEQ multiplex PCR; TCRdb has only the in-frame clones, and not every one. This table holds some 32,000 clones, about 83% found once. Sample: PBMCs. The receptors come from a boy aged 5 to 17 in good health and CMV-seronegative.

The genes are TRBV5-1 and TRBJ2-7, with D possibly TRBD2 on 6 matching bases. This CDR3 is 13 amino acids long. Deletions cut 0 bases from V and 3 bases from J, with 7 bases between. CDR1 is SGHRS, CDR2 YFSETQ, per germline. CDR3 nucleotide sequence: TGCGCCAGCAGCTTGGCGGACTACTACGAGCAGTACTTC. It is translated as CASSLADYYEQYF.

The gene calls are TRBV2 and TRBJ2-7, with 7 nucleotides matching TRBD2. This CDR3 contains 14 residues. With V trimmed by 6 bases and J by 0 bases, 5 bases remained unmatched. Germline V gene lookup returns CDR1 SNHLY and CDR2 FYNNEI. The CDR3 loop reads CASRRGRGSYEQYF. In DNA form, the CDR3 reads TGTGCCAGCAGGAGAGGGAGGGGCTCCTACGAGCAGTACTTC.

The genes are TRBV7-6 and TRBJ2-3; tentatively, D is TRBD2 (6 bases). V lost 5 bases, J lost 6 bases, and 15 bases lay in between. Germline V gene data show CDR1 as SGHVS and CDR2 as FNYEAQ. The CDR3 is 14 residues long. The CDR3 DNA is TGTGCCAGCAGCCCTGGGGACTCTTTCGATACGCAGTATTTT. It yields the protein CASSPGDSFDTQYF.

This rearrangement joins TRBV19 to TRBJ2-1, with 13 bases fitting TRBD2. This CDR3 comprises 15 residues. With V trimmed by 5 bases and J by 3 bases, 1 base remained unmatched. Looked up from germline, CDR1 is LNHDA and CDR2 is SQIVND (reference sequence). The CDR3 DNA is TGTGCCAGTAGTGGGACTAGCGGGGACTACAATGAGCAGTTCTTC. Its translation is CASSGTSGDYNEQFF. The full variable domain, rest sourced from reference TRBV19 and TRBJ2-1, is DGGITQSPKYLFRKEGQNVTLSCEQNLNHDAMYWYRQDPGQGLRLIYYSQIVNDFQKGDIAEGYSVSREKKESFPLTVTSAQKNPTAFYLCASSGTSGDYNEQFFGPGTRLTVL.

The CDR3 region is CATSRDRLLQETQYF. The CDR3 DNA reads as TGTGCCACCAGCAGAGATCGACTCCTCCAAGAGACCCAGTACTTC. V is TRBV15 and J is TRBJ2-5; no clear D gene. Germline lookup yields CDR1 LNHNV and CDR2 YYDKDF (reference sequence). Trimming took 0 bases from V and 1 from J, leaving 9 bases between them. This CDR3 spans 15 amino acids. The full variable domain, in which reference TRBV15 and TRBJ2-5 provide the parts outside the CDR3, is DAMVIQNPRYQVTQFGKPVTLSCSQTLNHNVMYWYQQKSSQAPKLLFHYYDKDFNNEADTPDNFQSRRPNTSFCFLDIRSPGLGDTAMYLCATSRDRLLQETQYFGPGTRLLVL.